These 20 T cell receptor beta chains originate from one sample sequenced in a study of blood T cells in healthy people across ages. Alongside a J-beta primer mix, a sample-barcoded 5' primer served in a second PCR lasting about 7 to 11 cycles. TCRdb itself ran the 5' RACE reads through MiXCR, one entry per CDR3 protein. This sample has about 780,000 distinct CDR3 sequences, with roughly 46% found just once. Sequenced sample: blood. These receptors all stem from an older man in good health.

This clonotype was observed a few times. The chain links TRBV7-3 to TRBJ2-3; 8 bases match TRBD2. The CDR3 is 14 amino acids. Germline V lookup: CDR1 SGHTA, CDR2 FQGTGA. J lost 4 bases, V lost 5 bases, and 5 bases had no gene match. CDR3 loop: CASSLTSVADTQYF. CDR3 coding DNA: TGTGCCAGCAGCCTGACTAGCGTTGCAGATACGCAGTATTTT.

This clonotype occurred a few times. A much larger clone sits a single nucleotide away, making a read error possible. The gene calls are TRBV7-9 and TRBJ1-1, with a possible D match to TRBD1 (5 bases). The germline V and J ends were trimmed by 5 bases and 1 base, with 11 bases remaining between them. The germline CDR1 and CDR2 sequences are SEHNR and FQNEAQ (reference sequence). The CDR3 runs to 14 residues. CDR3 loop: CASSDQGANTEAFF. The CDR3 nucleotides read TGTGCCAGCAGCGACCAGGGAGCGAACACTGAAGCTTTCTTT.

The sample holds a few counts of this clonotype. The chain couples TRBV7-2 to TRBJ2-3; TRBD2 matches 7 bases. CDR3 length equals 15 residues. J gave up 3 bases and V 6 bases, and 9 bases lay outside the gene matches. Germline V gene lookup returns CDR1 SGHTA and CDR2 FQGNSA. The CDR3 bases are TGTGCCAGCAGGAGAGCGGGACCTGGGACAGATACGCAGTATTTT. This gives the protein CASRRAGPGTDTQYF. The whole variable domain, filled in from reference TRBV7-2 and TRBJ2-3, reads GAGVSQSPSNKVTEKGKDVELRCDPISGHTALYWYRQSLGQGLEFLIYFQGNSAPDKSGLPSDRFSAERTGGSVSTLTIQRTQQEDSAVYLCASRRAGPGTDTQYFGPGTRLTVL.

This clonotype was recorded at least ten times. The chain joins TRBV2 to TRBJ1-1; TRBD1 agrees at 7 bases. V gave up 8 bases and J gave up 8 bases; unmatched junction bases: 5. This CDR3 region has 11 residues. From germline, CDR1 is SNHLY and CDR2 FYNNEI. The DNA for the CDR3 is TGTGCCAGCCAGACAGGGCTCGAAGCTTTCTTT. This encodes CASQTGLEAFF.

This clonotype was counted a few times. V is TRBV27 and J is TRBJ1-4; 7 nucleotides line up with TRBD1. The V gene end was trimmed by 0 bases and the J gene end by 6 bases; junction bases not matched to a gene: 4. The CDR3 spans 15 residues. Germline-derived CDR1 and CDR2 are MNHEY and SMNVEV (reference sequence). CDR3 loop: CASSLSRDSHEKLFF. CDR3 DNA sequence: TGTGCCAGCAGTTTATCGAGGGACAGCCATGAAAAACTGTTTTTT.

The chain employs TRBV10-3 and TRBJ2-1; the D gene is possibly TRBD2 (5 bases). The ends were cut back, 0 bases at V and 8 bases at J, with 11 bases in the middle. CDR1 ENHRY and CDR2 SYGVKD come from the germline V gene. This CDR3 has 14 residues. CDR3: CAISESVSADEQFF. In DNA, the CDR3 is TGTGCCATCAGTGAGTCTGTTAGCGCTGATGAGCAGTTCTTC.

Points on this clonotype: One end of the junction does not line up with germline, which may come from a read error. The chain links TRBV27 to TRBJ2-7; the match to TRBD2 covers 9 bases. The CDR3 spans 13 residues. Germline assignment: CDR1 MNHEY and CDR2 SMNVEV (reference sequence). In DNA form, the CDR3 reads TGCGCGAGCGGGAGGTTTTCCTACAATGAGCAGTACTTC. Protein product: CASGRFSYNEQYF.

This clonotype was counted between two and nine times. The V call is TRBV20-1, the J call TRBJ2-1, with 9 bases aligning to TRBD2. The junction had 5 bases not matched to a gene; V was cut back by 4 bases and J by 4 bases. The length of the CDR3 is 14 residues. Germline assignment: CDR1 DFQATT and CDR2 SNEGSKA (reference sequence). The DNA of the CDR3 is TGCAGTGCTATTACTAGCGGGCTTTACAATGAGCAGTTCTTC. The encoded protein is CSAITSGLYNEQFF.

V usage is TRBV2 and J usage is TRBJ2-6; possible D gene TRBD1, 5 bases. The CDR3 has 15 amino acids. Trimming shortened V by 6 bases and J by 3 bases, and 12 bases separated the two germline ends. Germline assignment: CDR1 SNHLY and CDR2 FYNNEI. The CDR3 bases are TGTGCCAGCAGACTGCAGGGATTTGGGGCCAACGTCCTGACTTTC. Protein product: CASRLQGFGANVLTF.

The rearrangement joins TRBV4-3 to TRBJ2-3; D might be TRBD2 (5 bases). Germline CDR1 LGHNA, CDR2 YSLEER. The CDR3 has 15 residues. V lost 3 bases, J lost 5 bases, and 15 bases lay in between. CDR3 residues: CASSQGWPGGDTQYF. The CDR3 DNA reads TGCGCCAGCAGCCAGGGTTGGCCAGGAGGAGATACGCAGTATTTT.

This chain connects TRBV6-5 to TRBJ1-2; D is undetermined. CDR1 is MNHEY and CDR2 is SVGAGI in the germline V gene. V was trimmed by 0 bases and J by 4 bases, leaving 15 bases between them. This CDR3 spans 16 amino acids. The CDR3 loop reads CASSYSTLPLGYGYTF. The CDR3 DNA is TGTGCCAGCAGTTACTCGACCCTCCCGCTGGGCTATGGCTACACCTTC.

This clonotype was observed a few times. V gene TRBV7-2 combines with J gene TRBJ2-1; tentative D call: TRBD2 (5 bases). The V end lost 2 bases, the J end lost 4 bases, and 12 bases lay between the germline ends. CDR1 SGHTA and CDR2 FQGNSA come from the germline V gene. The length of the CDR3 is 15 residues. CDR3 protein: CASSLSSDPYNEQFF. DNA of the CDR3: TGTGCCAGCAGCTTAAGTAGCGACCCTTACAATGAGCAGTTCTTC. Looking up the rest from reference TRBV7-2 and TRBJ2-1 gives the full variable domain: GAGVSQSPSNKVTEKGKDVELRCDPISGHTALYWYRQSLGQGLEFLIYFQGNSAPDKSGLPSDRFSAERTGGSVSTLTIQRTQQEDSAVYLCASSLSSDPYNEQFFGPGTRLTVL.

As concerns this clonotype: A clone one base away is much larger, so this may be a read error. This rearrangement joins TRBV28 to TRBJ2-5; D ambiguous. Gene TRBJ2-7 matches the end of the DNA better, so the J call may be wrong. Germline assignment: CDR1 MDHEN and CDR2 SYDVKM. This CDR3 contains 14 residues. The chain's CDR3 is CASGEVGTSYEQYF. The CDR3 DNA reads TGTGCCAGCGGAGAGGTCGGTACCTCCTACGAGCAGTACTTC.

This clonotype was observed many times. This chain links TRBV18 with TRBJ2-5; TRBD1 agrees at 7 bases. Germline V gives CDR1 KGHSH, CDR2 LQKENI. The J segment lost 2 bases and the V segment lost 3 bases, leaving 6 bases of the junction unmatched. The length of the CDR3 is 15 residues. The CDR3 bases are TGTGCCAGCTCACCCACACAGGGGCCACAAGAGACCCAGTACTTC. Protein sequence: CASSPTQGPQETQYF.

This sequence joins TRBV7-8 and TRBJ2-3, with 11 bases that match TRBD2. CDR1 and CDR2 (germline): SGHVS, FQNEAQ. The CDR3 is 20 residues long. With V trimmed by 1 base and J by 0 bases, 12 bases remained unmatched. The CDR3 here is CASSLEVAGGETTSTDTQYF. The CDR3 DNA reads TGTGCCAGCAGCTTAGAAGTAGCGGGAGGGGAGACTACTAGCACAGATACGCAGTATTTT. The full variable domain, rest sourced from reference TRBV7-8 and TRBJ2-3, is GAGVSQSPRYKVAKRGQDVALRCDPISGHVSLFWYQQALGQGPEFLTYFQNEAQLDKSGLPSDRFFAERPEGSVSTLKIQRTQQEDSAVYLCASSLEVAGGETTSTDTQYFGPGTRLTVL.

This clonotype was seen a few times. The rearrangement uses TRBV11-1 and TRBJ2-1, with D possibly TRBD1 on 5 matching bases. This CDR3 has 11 amino acids. Deletions cut 6 bases from V and 8 bases from J, with 8 bases between. CDR1 is SGHAT and CDR2 is FQDESV in the germline V gene (reference sequence). CDR3: CASSLGHEQFF. The CDR3 region has the DNA TGTGCCAGCAGTTTGGGGCATGAGCAGTTCTTC.

This clonotype has a count of ten or more. The chain has TRBV6-6 and TRBJ2-5; 9 bases map to TRBD2. The CDR3 spans 13 residues. Trimming removed 5 bases from V and 11 bases from J; junction bases left unmatched: 9. Germline V lookup: CDR1 MNHNY, CDR2 SVGAGI (reference sequence). CDR3 amino acids: CASSDWTSAPQYF. The CDR3 DNA follows: TGTGCCAGCAGTGACTGGACTAGCGCCCCGCAGTACTTC.

Only a few counts were recorded for this clonotype. This chain links TRBV20-1 with TRBJ2-1; TRBD2 might be the D (6 bases). CDR3 length: 16 residues. V was clipped by 2 bases and J by 5 bases, with 19 bases between them. Germline V gene lookup returns CDR1 DFQATT and CDR2 SNEGSKA (reference sequence). The CDR3 spells CSARNPSVGGNNEQFF. The CDR3 DNA reads as TGCAGTGCTAGAAACCCCTCGGTGGGAGGAAACAATGAGCAGTTCTTC.

This clonotype appeared a single time. V is TRBV6-5 and J is TRBJ2-1; D unclear. Near its end, the DNA agrees better with TRBJ2-7, so the J call may be wrong. Germline values: CDR1 MNHEY, CDR2 SVGAGI. This CDR3 has 15 amino acids. The CDR3 loop is CASSYSESSYNEQYF. In nucleotides, the CDR3 is TGTGCCAGCAGTTACAGTGAAAGCTCCTACAATGAGCAGTACTTC.

There are a few counts of this clonotype. The chain is built from TRBV28 and TRBJ2-1, with 11 positions matching TRBD2. V shed 2 bases and J 7 bases; nucleotides not matched to a gene: 1. CDR3 length equals 14 residues. Germline V gives CDR1 MDHEN, CDR2 SYDVKM. The CDR3 nucleotides read TGTGCCAGCAGTTTAGCTAGCGGGGGGAATGAGCAGTTCTTC. Its translation: CASSLASGGNEQFF. Full variable domain (remainder filled in from reference TRBV28 and TRBJ2-1): DVKVTQSSRYLVKRTGEKVFLECVQDMDHENMFWYRQDPGLGLRLIYFSYDVKMKEKGDIPEGYSVSREKKERFSLILESASTNQTSMYLCASSLASGGNEQFFGPGTRLTVL.